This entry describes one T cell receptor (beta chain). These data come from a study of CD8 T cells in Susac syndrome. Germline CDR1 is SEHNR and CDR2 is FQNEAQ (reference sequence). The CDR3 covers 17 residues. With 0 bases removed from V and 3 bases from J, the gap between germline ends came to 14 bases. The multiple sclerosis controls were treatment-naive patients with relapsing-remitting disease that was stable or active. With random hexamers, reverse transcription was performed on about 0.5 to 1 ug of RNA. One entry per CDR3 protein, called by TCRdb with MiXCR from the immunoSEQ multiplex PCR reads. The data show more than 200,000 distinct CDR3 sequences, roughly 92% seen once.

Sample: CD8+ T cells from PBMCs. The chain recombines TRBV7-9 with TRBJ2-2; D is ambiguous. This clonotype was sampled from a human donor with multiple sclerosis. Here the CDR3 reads CASSLALKETHTGELFF. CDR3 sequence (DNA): TGTGCCAGCAGCTTAGCGCTAAAGGAGACCCACACCGGGGAGCTGTTTTTT.